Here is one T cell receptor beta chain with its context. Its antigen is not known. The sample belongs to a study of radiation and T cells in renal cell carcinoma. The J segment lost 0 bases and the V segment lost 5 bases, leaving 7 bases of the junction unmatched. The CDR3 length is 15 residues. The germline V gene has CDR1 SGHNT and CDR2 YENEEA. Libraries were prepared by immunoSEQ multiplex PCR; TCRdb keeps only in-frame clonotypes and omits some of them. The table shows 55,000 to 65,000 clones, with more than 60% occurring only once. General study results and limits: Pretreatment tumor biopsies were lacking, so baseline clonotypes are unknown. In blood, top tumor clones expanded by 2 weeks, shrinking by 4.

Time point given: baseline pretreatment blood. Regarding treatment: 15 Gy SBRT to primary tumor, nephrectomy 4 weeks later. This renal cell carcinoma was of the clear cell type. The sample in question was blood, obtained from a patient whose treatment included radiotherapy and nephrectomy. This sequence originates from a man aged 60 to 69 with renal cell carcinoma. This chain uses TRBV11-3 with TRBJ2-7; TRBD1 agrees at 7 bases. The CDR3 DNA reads TGTGCCAGCAGCCTCGGGACAGCTACCTCCTACGAGCAGTACTTC. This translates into CASSLGTATSYEQYF.